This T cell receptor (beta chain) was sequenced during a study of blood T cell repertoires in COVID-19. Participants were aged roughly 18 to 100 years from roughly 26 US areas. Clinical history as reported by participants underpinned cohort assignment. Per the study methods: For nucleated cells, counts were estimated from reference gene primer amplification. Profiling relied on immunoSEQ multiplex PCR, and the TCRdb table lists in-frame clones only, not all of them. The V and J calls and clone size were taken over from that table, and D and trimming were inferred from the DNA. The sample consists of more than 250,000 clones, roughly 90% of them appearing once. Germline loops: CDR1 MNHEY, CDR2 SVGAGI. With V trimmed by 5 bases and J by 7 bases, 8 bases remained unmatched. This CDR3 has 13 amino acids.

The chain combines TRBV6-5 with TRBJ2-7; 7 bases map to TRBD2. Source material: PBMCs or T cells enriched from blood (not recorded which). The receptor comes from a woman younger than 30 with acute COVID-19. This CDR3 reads CASSTTSAGEQYF. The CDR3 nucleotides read TGTGCCAGCAGTACAACTAGCGCGGGTGAGCAGTACTTC.